These 32 T cell receptor beta chains came from one sample sequenced in a study of PD-1 blockade in classical Hodgkin lymphoma (TCRdb year 2020). The sample's time point label, decoded: cycle 4 day 1 (C4D1), after less than 7 weeks of nivolumab. Relapse after autologous stem cell transplantation had occurred in all trial patients, and cohorts A, B and C were distinguished by prior brentuximab vedotin exposure. Library preparation employed the immunoSEQ multiplex PCR assay. The table comes from immuneACCESS by way of TCRdb, which keeps in-frame sequences with V and J called. Part of the clones is missing from these tables; in studies checked, under half for an unresolved V gene and the rest for unknown reasons. Present in this sample are more than 85,000 clones, approximately 89% of which were seen just once. The ten largest make up 19% of the sample. Here the sequenced sample was peripheral blood mononuclear cells (PBMCs), taken before the fourth cycle of nivolumab. These receptors were taken from a human donor with classical Hodgkin lymphoma.

This chain links TRBV7-6 with TRBJ1-2, with a weak D call TRBD1 (6 bases). Germline CDR1 SGHVS, CDR2 FNYEAQ. Between the trimmed V and J ends, which lost 5 bases and 1 base, there was a span of 14 bases. The CDR3 contains 15 residues. The DNA for the CDR3 is TGTGCCAGCAGCCAAGCAGGGGATTTTAACTATGGCTACACCTTC. This gives the protein CASSQAGDFNYGYTF.

As for this clone: An end of the junction does not agree with germline; a read error may underlie this. The chain employs TRBV7-7 and TRBJ2-5; 14 bases agree with TRBD2. This CDR3 spans 16 amino acids. CDR1 is SSHAT and CDR2 is FNYEAQ in the germline V gene (reference sequence). The CDR3: CASSPDWGLAGDTQYF. The CDR3 region has the DNA TGTGCTAGCAGCCCAGACTGGGGACTAGCGGGAGATACCCAGTACTTC.

The rearrangement uses TRBV9 and TRBJ1-1; D is perhaps TRBD1 (6 bases). Trimming removed 4 bases at V and 4 bases at J, with 20 bases between. This CDR3 is built from 16 residues. Per the germline V gene, CDR1 is SGDLS and CDR2 is YYNGEE. The CDR3 nucleotides are TGTGCCAGCAGCCTAGGACCTCGAGGGGGGGGCACTGAAGCTTTCTTT. Translating it yields CASSLGPRGGGTEAFF.

The genes are TRBV28 and TRBJ1-4; TRBD1 matches 8 bases. V lost 3 bases, J lost 1 base, and 4 bases stayed unmatched. The CDR3 length is 16 residues. Germline V gives CDR1 MDHEN, CDR2 SYDVKM. The CDR3 nucleotides are TGTGCCAGCAGTTTGACAGGGGAAGTAACTAATGAAAAACTGTTTTTT. Protein product: CASSLTGEVTNEKLFF.

The CDR3 is CASSLGQGIGNTIYF. The CDR3 DNA follows: TGTGCCAGCAGCTTAGGACAGGGCATTGGAAACACCATATATTTT. The gene calls are TRBV5-4 and TRBJ1-3, with 8 positions matching TRBD1. The CDR3 totals 15 residues. Per germline, CDR1 SGHNT and CDR2 YYREEE (reference sequence). With V trimmed by 2 bases and J by 3 bases, 4 bases remained unmatched.

The chain couples TRBV10-2 to TRBJ2-7, with D possibly being TRBD1 or TRBD2 (6 bases each). The CDR3 totals 16 residues. V shed 2 bases and J shed 0 bases, with 14 bases lying between them. The germline V gene has CDR1 WSHSY and CDR2 SAAADI. CDR3 coding DNA: TGCGCCAGCAGTGAGAGTAGGGGGGTCAGCTCCTACGAGCAGTACTTC. This translates into CASSESRGVSSYEQYF.

V gene TRBV5-4 combines with J gene TRBJ2-2; TRBD2 matches 8 bases. Germline assignment: CDR1 SGHNT and CDR2 YYREEE (reference sequence). The CDR3 loop spans 16 amino acids. With V trimmed by 4 bases and J by 2 bases, 7 bases remained unmatched. The chain's CDR3 is CASSLGGGRNTGELFF. The CDR3 DNA reads as TGTGCCAGCAGCCTGGGCGGGGGGAGAAACACCGGGGAGCTGTTTTTT.

The V call is TRBV10-3, the J call TRBJ2-5, with D perhaps TRBD2 (7 bases). This CDR3 region has 20 residues. V was trimmed by 2 bases and J by 4 bases, leaving 29 bases between them. Germline V lookup: CDR1 ENHRY, CDR2 SYGVKD. Written as DNA, the CDR3 is TGTGCCATCAGTGAGGGGGGAGGGGCTGGACAGCCCCTTAACTTAGAGACCCAGTACTTC. Protein product: CAISEGGGAGQPLNLETQYF.

This rearrangement joins TRBV15 to TRBJ2-2; D is unclear. Per the germline V gene, CDR1 is LNHNV and CDR2 is YYDKDF (reference sequence). The V gene lost 9 bases and the J gene lost 6 bases, with 17 bases spanning the gap. This CDR3 comprises 14 residues. In nucleotides, the CDR3 is TGTGCCACTAACAGCGCCCCGGCCGCCGGGGAGCTGTTTTTT. Translating gives CATNSAPAAGELFF.

In its sample, this clone was seen once. V gene TRBV15 combines with J gene TRBJ1-2; the match to TRBD1 covers 7 bases. The CDR3 sequence is 14 residues long. The V and J ends lost 4 bases and 6 bases, in that order; junction bases with no gene match: 8. In germline, CDR1 is LNHNV, CDR2 YYDKDF (reference sequence). CDR3: CATSTGQGTDGYTF. The DNA of the CDR3 is TGTGCCACCAGCACTGGTCAGGGGACAGATGGCTACACCTTC.

V and J are TRBV11-2 and TRBJ2-3; D ambiguous. The CDR3 is 13 residues long. V lost 3 bases and J lost 4, with 8 bases in between. CDR1 SGHAT and CDR2 FQNNGV come from the germline V gene. The CDR3 nucleotides are TGTGCCAGCAGCTTGTCCCGCGCAGATACGCAGTATTTT. Protein: CASSLSRADTQYF.

The V gene is TRBV19, the J gene TRBJ1-3; D is perhaps TRBD1 (5 bases). Germline V gives CDR1 LNHDA, CDR2 SQIVND (reference sequence). V lost 9 bases, J lost 1 base, and 13 bases lay in between. The length of the CDR3 is 14 residues. The CDR3 DNA follows: TGTGCCAGCGGAGAGGACATATCTGGAAACACCATATATTTT. This encodes CASGEDISGNTIYF.

The J gene is TRBJ2-7, the V gene TRBV6-6, with 8 bases matching TRBD1. Trimming cost V 10 bases and J 6 bases; bases outside gene matches: 8. The CDR3 is 12 residues long. Germline CDR1 MNHNY, CDR2 SVGAGI (reference sequence). This chain's CDR3 is CATRTGSSEQYF. In nucleotides, the CDR3 is TGTGCCACAAGGACAGGGAGTAGCGAGCAGTACTTC.

CDR3 nucleotides: TGTGCCAGCAGCTTGGGGCAGGGTGATCCCTCTGGCGAGCAGTACTTC. Translated, it gives CASSLGQGDPSGEQYF. The rearrangement uses TRBV5-4 and TRBJ2-7, with D possibly being TRBD1 (5 bases). The V end was cut by 0 bases, the J end by 6 bases, with 19 bases between. The germline V gene encodes CDR1 SGHNT and CDR2 YYREEE (reference sequence). CDR3 length: 16 residues.

The chain combines TRBV11-2 with TRBJ1-1; 8 bases map to TRBD1. The germline V gene has CDR1 SGHAT and CDR2 FQNNGV. The CDR3 length is 14 residues. Germline trimming cut 3 bases from V and 5 bases from J; bases unmatched to any gene: 5. CDR3 residues: CASSLQGARTEAFF. Here the CDR3 DNA reads TGTGCCAGCAGCTTGCAGGGGGCGCGAACTGAAGCTTTCTTT.

This chain links TRBV30 with TRBJ2-3; D call uncertain. Germline V lookup: CDR1 GTSNPN, CDR2 SVGIG (reference sequence). This CDR3 is 15 amino acids long. V was trimmed by 0 bases and J by 4 bases, leaving 14 bases between them. CDR3 bases: TGTGCCTGGAGTGTTTCGGAGAATTTTGCAGATACGCAGTATTTT. Translation: CAWSVSENFADTQYF.

The rearrangement joins TRBV2 to TRBJ2-2, with D perhaps given as TRBD1 or TRBD2 (6 bases each). V shed 3 bases and J shed 5 bases, with 16 bases lying between them. Germline CDR1 is SNHLY and CDR2 is FYNNEI. This CDR3 region has 16 residues. DNA of the CDR3: TGTGCCAGCAGTGATTCGGGGGCGCTTAGGACCGGGGAGCTGTTTTTT. This translates into CASSDSGALRTGELFF.

J is TRBJ1-2 and V is TRBV27, with D unclear. Trimming left V 1 base short and J 4 bases short, with 10 bases between. Looked up from germline, CDR1 is MNHEY and CDR2 is SMNVEV (reference sequence). This CDR3 contains 14 residues. This CDR3 reads CASSLFSDSYGYTF. CDR3 bases: TGTGCCAGCAGTTTATTTTCCGACTCCTATGGCTACACCTTC.

This chain uses TRBV2 with TRBJ2-3, with 11 bases fitting TRBD2. Trimming took 2 bases from V and 4 from J; bases not matched to a gene: 8. This CDR3 region has 17 residues. Looked up from germline, CDR1 is SNHLY and CDR2 is FYNNEI. CDR3 residues: CASSERILAGDPDTQYF. CDR3 nucleotide sequence: TGTGCCAGCAGTGAAAGGATACTAGCGGGAGATCCAGATACGCAGTATTTT.

The chain couples TRBV28 to TRBJ1-1; D is unresolved. CDR1 is MDHEN, CDR2 SYDVKM, per germline. The CDR3 is 12 amino acids. Trimming took off 5 bases at V and 1 base at J, with 5 bases between the two ends. The CDR3 DNA reads as TGTGCCAGCAGTCCAAAGAACACTGAAGCTTTCTTT. It translates to CASSPKNTEAFF.

V and J are TRBV5-6 and TRBJ2-3; a weak D match, TRBD1 (6 bases). CDR1 and CDR2 (germline): SGHDT, YYEEEE. The CDR3 spans 14 residues. V was clipped by 0 bases and J by 2 bases, with 7 bases between them. The CDR3 region has the DNA TGTGCCAGCAGCTTGGGGACAGACACAGATACGCAGTATTTT. Translating gives CASSLGTDTDTQYF.

The CDR3 protein is CASSPHGGQETQYF. The CDR3 DNA reads as TGTGCCAGCAGTCCCCATGGGGGGCAAGAGACCCAGTACTTC. The chain links TRBV28 to TRBJ2-5; D perhaps matches TRBD2 (6 bases). V lost 5 bases to trimming and J lost 2 bases, with 12 bases between them. This CDR3 has 14 amino acids. Germline lookup yields CDR1 MDHEN and CDR2 SYDVKM.

The gene calls are TRBV7-2 and TRBJ2-7; 11 bases map to TRBD2. Germline lookup yields CDR1 SGHTA and CDR2 FQGNSA. V shed 7 bases and J 5 bases; nucleotides not matched to a gene: 7. The CDR3 runs to 14 residues. CDR3 residues: CASKPTSGRDEQYF. CDR3 in DNA: TGTGCCAGCAAACCTACTAGCGGGAGAGACGAGCAGTACTTC.

The J gene is TRBJ2-1, the V gene TRBV29-1; 13 positions match TRBD2. V trimming: 7 bases; J trimming: 7 bases; junction bases outside the gene matches: 4. Looked up from germline, CDR1 is SQVTM and CDR2 is ANQGSEA. This CDR3 has 13 residues. CDR3 region: CSAGLAGLNEQFF. In DNA form, the CDR3 reads TGCAGCGCGGGACTAGCGGGATTGAATGAGCAGTTCTTC.

The V and J genes are TRBV10-3 and TRBJ2-7, with D unresolved. Germline CDR1 ENHRY, CDR2 SYGVKD. V gave up 7 bases and J gave up 0 bases, with 7 bases separating them. This CDR3 has 12 amino acids. CDR3 sequence (DNA): TGTGCCATCATGACAAGCTCCTACGAGCAGTACTTC. This codes for CAIMTSSYEQYF.

V and J are TRBV7-8 and TRBJ2-1; 9 bases align to TRBD2. V shed 5 bases and J 7 bases; nucleotides not matched to a gene: 9. The CDR3 loop spans 15 amino acids. Germline values: CDR1 SGHVS, CDR2 FQNEAQ. The CDR3 DNA sequence: TGTGCCAGCAGCGCAGAAATTAGCGGGAGAAATGAGCAGTTCTTC. This gives the protein CASSAEISGRNEQFF.

The chain is built from TRBV10-3 and TRBJ2-5; D call uncertain. Per germline, CDR1 ENHRY and CDR2 SYGVKD. Deletions cut 2 bases from V and 1 base from J, with 11 bases between. This CDR3 has 15 residues. The CDR3 sequence: CAISENPGPQETQYF. CDR3 coding DNA: TGTGCCATCAGTGAGAATCCCGGACCCCAAGAGACCCAGTACTTC.

The V and J genes are TRBV9 and TRBJ2-1; D is uncertain. CDR3 length equals 15 residues. Germline assignment: CDR1 SGDLS and CDR2 YYNGEE. Trimming removed 2 bases at V and 4 bases at J, with 13 bases between. Here the CDR3 reads CASSVPAGSYNEQFF. The CDR3 DNA follows: TGTGCCAGCAGCGTCCCAGCTGGCAGTTACAATGAGCAGTTCTTC. Based on the CDR3 plus reference TRBV9 and TRBJ2-1, the full variable domain is DSGVTQTPKHLITATGQRVTLRCSPRSGDLSVYWYQQSLDQGLQFLIQYYNGEERAKGNILERFSAQQFPDLHSELNLSSLELGDSALYFCASSVPAGSYNEQFFGPGTRLTVL.

The chain combines TRBV7-2 with TRBJ2-2, with D unresolved. V was trimmed by 5 bases and J by 6 bases, leaving 13 bases between them. CDR3 length: 14 amino acids. Per the germline V gene, CDR1 is SGHTA and CDR2 is FQGNSA. In DNA, the CDR3 is TGTGCCAGCAGCCTCCCAGCAGGAGCCGGGGAGCTGTTTTTT. Its protein is CASSLPAGAGELFF.

The chain carries TRBV6-1 and TRBJ1-5; perhaps TRBD1 as D (5 bases). V lost 7 bases to trimming and J lost 6 bases, with 13 bases between them. The CDR3 has 13 amino acids. Per the germline V gene, CDR1 is MNHNS and CDR2 is SASEGT. The CDR3 spells CASTGTVSQPQHF. Written as DNA, the CDR3 is TGTGCCAGCACCGGGACCGTATCTCAGCCCCAGCATTTT.

V and J are TRBV25-1 and TRBJ1-1; D possibly corresponds to TRBD1 (6 bases). CDR3 length: 17 amino acids. CDR1 and CDR2 (germline): MGHDK, SYGVNS. Trimming stripped 0 bases from V and 0 bases from J, with 14 bases between. The CDR3 spells CASSEYDGTRLNTEAFF. DNA for the CDR3: TGTGCCAGCAGTGAATATGACGGGACACGACTGAACACTGAAGCTTTCTTT.

The chain recombines TRBV28 with TRBJ2-2; perhaps TRBD2 as D (5 bases). The CDR3 extends over 12 amino acids. Trimming removed 5 bases from V and 7 bases from J, with 8 bases in between. Germline CDR1 reads MDHEN; CDR2 reads SYDVKM. The CDR3 loop reads CASSHGGGELFF. CDR3 DNA sequence: TGTGCCAGCAGTCACGGAGGCGGGGAGCTGTTTTTT.